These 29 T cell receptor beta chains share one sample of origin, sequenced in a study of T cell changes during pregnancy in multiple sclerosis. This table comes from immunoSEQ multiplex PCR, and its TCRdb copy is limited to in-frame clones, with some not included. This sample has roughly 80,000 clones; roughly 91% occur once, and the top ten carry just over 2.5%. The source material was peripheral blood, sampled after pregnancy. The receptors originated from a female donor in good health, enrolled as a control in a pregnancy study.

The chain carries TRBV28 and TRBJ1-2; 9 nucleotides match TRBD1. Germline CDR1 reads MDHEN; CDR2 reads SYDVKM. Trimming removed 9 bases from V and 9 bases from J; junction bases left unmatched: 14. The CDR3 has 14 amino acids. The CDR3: CASRRQGDGGSYTF. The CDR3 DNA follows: TGTGCCAGTAGAAGACAGGGGGATGGGGGGAGCTACACCTTC.

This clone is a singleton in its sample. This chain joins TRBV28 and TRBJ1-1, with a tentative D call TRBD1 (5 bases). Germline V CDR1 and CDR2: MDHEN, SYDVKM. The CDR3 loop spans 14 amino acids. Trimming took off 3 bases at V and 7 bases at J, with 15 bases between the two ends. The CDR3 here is CASSFQQERFEAFF. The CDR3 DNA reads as TGTGCCAGCAGTTTCCAACAGGAGAGGTTTGAAGCTTTCTTT.

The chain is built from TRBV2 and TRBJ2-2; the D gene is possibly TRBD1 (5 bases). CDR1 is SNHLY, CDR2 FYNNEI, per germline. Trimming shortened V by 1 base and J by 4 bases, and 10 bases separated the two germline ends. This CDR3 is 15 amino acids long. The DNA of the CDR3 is TGTGCCAGCAGTGAAGGGCAGGGTGCCACCGGGGAGCTGTTTTTT. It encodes CASSEGQGATGELFF.

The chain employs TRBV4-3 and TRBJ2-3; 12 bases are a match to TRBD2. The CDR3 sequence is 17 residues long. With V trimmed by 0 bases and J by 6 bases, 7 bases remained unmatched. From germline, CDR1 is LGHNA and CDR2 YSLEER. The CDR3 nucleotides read TGCGCCAGCAGCCAAGATCTTAGACTAGCGGGAGCGGATACGCAGTATTTT. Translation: CASSQDLRLAGADTQYF.

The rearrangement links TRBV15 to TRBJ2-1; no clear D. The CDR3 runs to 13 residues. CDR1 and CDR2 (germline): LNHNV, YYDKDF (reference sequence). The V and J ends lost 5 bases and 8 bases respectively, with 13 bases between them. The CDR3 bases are TGTGCCACCAGCTCCCGGCAACGGGATGAGCAGTTCTTC. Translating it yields CATSSRQRDEQFF.

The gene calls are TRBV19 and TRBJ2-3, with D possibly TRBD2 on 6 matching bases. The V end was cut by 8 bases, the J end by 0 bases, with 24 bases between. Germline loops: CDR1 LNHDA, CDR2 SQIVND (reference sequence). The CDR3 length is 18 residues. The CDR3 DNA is TGTGCCAGTGCCCGGGGTAGCGGATACCCGAAGAGCACAGATACGCAGTATTTT. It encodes CASARGSGYPKSTDTQYF.

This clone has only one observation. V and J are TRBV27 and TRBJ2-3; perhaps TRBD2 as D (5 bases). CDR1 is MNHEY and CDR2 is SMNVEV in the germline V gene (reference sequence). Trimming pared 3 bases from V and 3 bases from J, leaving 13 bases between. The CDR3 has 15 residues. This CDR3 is CASSLRGSGTDTQYF. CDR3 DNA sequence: TGTGCCAGCAGTTTGCGTGGGAGTGGAACAGATACGCAGTATTTT.

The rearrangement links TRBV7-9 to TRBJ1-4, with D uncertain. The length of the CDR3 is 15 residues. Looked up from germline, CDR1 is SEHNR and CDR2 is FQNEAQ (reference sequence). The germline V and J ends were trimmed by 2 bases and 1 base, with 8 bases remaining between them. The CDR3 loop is CASSLPEGTNEKLFF. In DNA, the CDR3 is TGTGCCAGCAGCTTACCCGAGGGAACTAATGAAAAACTGTTTTTT.

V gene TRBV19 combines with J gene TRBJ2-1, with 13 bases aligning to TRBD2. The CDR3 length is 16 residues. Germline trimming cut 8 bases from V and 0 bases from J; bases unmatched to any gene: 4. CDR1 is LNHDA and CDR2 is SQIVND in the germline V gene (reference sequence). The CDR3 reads CASRTSGGSSYNEQFF. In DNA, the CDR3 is TGTGCCAGTCGGACTAGCGGGGGCAGCTCCTACAATGAGCAGTTCTTC.

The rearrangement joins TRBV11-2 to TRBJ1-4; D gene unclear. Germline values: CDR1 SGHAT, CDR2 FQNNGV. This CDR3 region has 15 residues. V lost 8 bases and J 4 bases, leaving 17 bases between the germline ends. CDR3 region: CASRPLIGLNEKLFF. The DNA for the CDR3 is TGTGCCAGCCGGCCACTAATTGGCCTTAATGAAAAACTGTTTTTT.

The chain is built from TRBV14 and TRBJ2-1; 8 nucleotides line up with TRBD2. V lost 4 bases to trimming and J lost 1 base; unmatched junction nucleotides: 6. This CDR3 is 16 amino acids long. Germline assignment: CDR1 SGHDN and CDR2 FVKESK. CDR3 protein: CASSRIAGSSYNEQFF. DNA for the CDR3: TGTGCCAGCAGCCGCATAGCGGGATCTTCCTACAATGAGCAGTTCTTC.

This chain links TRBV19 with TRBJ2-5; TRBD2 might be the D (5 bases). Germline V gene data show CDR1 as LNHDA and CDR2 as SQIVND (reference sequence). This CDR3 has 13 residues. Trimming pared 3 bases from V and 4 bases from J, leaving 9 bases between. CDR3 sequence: CASSMRVRETQYF. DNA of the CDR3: TGTGCCAGTAGTATGAGGGTCCGAGAGACCCAGTACTTC.

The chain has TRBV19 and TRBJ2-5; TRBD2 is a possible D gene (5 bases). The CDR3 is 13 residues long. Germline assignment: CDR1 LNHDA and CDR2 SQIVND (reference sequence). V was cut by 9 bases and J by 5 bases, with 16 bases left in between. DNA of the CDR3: TGTGCCAGCCGGGATCCCCTGGAGGAGACCCAGTACTTC. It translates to CASRDPLEETQYF.

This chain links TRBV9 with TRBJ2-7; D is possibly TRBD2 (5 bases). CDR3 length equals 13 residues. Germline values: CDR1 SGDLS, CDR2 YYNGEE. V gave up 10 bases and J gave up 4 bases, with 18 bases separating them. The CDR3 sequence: CAVPPAGNYEQYF. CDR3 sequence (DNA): TGTGCCGTCCCGCCCGCGGGCAATTACGAGCAGTACTTC.

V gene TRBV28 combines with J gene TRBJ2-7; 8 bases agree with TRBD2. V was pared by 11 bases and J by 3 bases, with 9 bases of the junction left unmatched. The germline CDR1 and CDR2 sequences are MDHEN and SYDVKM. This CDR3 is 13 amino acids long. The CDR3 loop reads CASRRGANYEQYF. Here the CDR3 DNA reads TGTGCCTCAAGGCGGGGGGCAAACTACGAGCAGTACTTC.

CDR3 protein: CASQEGPNTGELFF. The CDR3 nucleotides are TGTGCCAGCCAGGAGGGGCCGAACACCGGGGAGCTGTTTTTT. The rearrangement links TRBV2 to TRBJ2-2, with D maybe TRBD2 (6 bases). The CDR3 extends over 14 amino acids. V lost 8 bases to trimming and J lost 0 bases, with 10 bases between them. CDR1 and CDR2 (germline): SNHLY, FYNNEI. Looking up the rest from reference TRBV2 and TRBJ2-2 gives the full variable domain: EPEVTQTPSHQVTQMGQEVILRCVPISNHLYFYWYRQILGQKVEFLVSFYNNEISEKSEIFDDQFSVERPDGSNFTLKIRSTKLEDSAMYFCASQEGPNTGELFFGEGSRLTVL.

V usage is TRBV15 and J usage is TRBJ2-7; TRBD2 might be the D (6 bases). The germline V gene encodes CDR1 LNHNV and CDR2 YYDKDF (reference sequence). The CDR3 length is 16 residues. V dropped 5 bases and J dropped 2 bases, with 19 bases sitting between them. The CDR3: CATSRQNDGRPYEQYF. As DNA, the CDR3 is TGTGCCACCAGCCGACAGAATGACGGGAGACCCTACGAGCAGTACTTC.

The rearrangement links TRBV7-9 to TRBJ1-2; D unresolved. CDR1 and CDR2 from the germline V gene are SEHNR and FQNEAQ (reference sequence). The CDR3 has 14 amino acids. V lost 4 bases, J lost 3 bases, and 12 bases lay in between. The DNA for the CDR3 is TGTGCCAGCAGCTCTACGTGGAGTGACTATGGCTACACCTTC. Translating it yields CASSSTWSDYGYTF.

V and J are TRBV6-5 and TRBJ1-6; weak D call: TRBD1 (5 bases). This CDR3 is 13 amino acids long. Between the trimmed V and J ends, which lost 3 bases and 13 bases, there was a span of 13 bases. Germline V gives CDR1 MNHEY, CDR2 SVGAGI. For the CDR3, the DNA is TGTGCCAGCAGTTATCAGGGTGGTCGTCCCCTCCACTTT. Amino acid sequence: CASSYQGGRPLHF.

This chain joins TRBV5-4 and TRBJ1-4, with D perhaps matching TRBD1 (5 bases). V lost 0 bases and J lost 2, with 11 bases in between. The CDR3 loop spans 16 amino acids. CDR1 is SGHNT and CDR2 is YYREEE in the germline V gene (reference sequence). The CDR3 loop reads CASSLDLRATNEKLFF. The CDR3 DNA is TGTGCCAGCAGCTTGGACCTCAGGGCGACTAATGAAAAACTGTTTTTT.

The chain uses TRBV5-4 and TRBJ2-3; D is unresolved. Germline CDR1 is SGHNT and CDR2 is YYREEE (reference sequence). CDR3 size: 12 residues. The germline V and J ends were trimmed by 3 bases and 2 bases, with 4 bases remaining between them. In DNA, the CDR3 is TGTGCCAGCAGCTCCCACACAGATACGCAGTATTTT. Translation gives CASSSHTDTQYF.

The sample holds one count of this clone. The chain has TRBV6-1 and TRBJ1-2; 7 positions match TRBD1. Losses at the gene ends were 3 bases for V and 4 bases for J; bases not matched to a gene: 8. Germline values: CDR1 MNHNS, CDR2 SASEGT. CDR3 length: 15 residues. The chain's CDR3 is CASSELIGGGYGYTF. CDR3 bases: TGTGCCAGCAGTGAGTTAATAGGGGGCGGCTATGGCTACACCTTC.

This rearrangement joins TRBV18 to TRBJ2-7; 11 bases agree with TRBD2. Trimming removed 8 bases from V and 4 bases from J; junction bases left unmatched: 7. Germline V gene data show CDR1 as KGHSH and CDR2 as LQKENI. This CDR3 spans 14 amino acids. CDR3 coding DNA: TGTGCCAGCACCGGGACTAGCGGTGAATACGAGCAGTACTTC. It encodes CASTGTSGEYEQYF. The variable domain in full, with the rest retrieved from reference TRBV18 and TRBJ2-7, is NAGVMQNPRHLVRRRGQEARLRCSPMKGHSHVYWYRQLPEEGLKFMVYLQKENIIDESGMPKERFSAEFPKEGPSILRIQQVVRGDSAAYFCASTGTSGEYEQYFGPGTRLTVT.

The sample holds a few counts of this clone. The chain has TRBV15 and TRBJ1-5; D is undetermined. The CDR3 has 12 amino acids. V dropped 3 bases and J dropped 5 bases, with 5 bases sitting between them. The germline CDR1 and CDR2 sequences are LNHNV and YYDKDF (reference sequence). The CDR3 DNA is TGTGCCACCAGCAGGGACTATCAGCCCCAGCATTTT. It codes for CATSRDYQPQHF. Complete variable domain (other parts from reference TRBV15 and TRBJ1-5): DAMVIQNPRYQVTQFGKPVTLSCSQTLNHNVMYWYQQKSSQAPKLLFHYYDKDFNNEADTPDNFQSRRPNTSFCFLDIRSPGLGDTAMYLCATSRDYQPQHFGDGTRLSIL.

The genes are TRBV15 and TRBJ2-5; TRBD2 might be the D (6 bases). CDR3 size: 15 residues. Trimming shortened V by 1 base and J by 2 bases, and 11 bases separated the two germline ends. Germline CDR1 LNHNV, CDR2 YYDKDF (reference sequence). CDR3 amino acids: CATSRVQGGQETQYF. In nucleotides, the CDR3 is TGTGCCACCAGCAGAGTCCAGGGAGGACAAGAGACCCAGTACTTC.

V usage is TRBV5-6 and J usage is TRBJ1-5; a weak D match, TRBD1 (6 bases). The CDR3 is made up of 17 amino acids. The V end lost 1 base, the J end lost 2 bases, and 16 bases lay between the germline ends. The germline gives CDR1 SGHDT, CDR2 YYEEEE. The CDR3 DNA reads TGTGCCAGCAGCTTGTGGGGTGGGGAGGGGGGCAATCAGCCCCAGCATTTT. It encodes CASSLWGGEGGNQPQHF. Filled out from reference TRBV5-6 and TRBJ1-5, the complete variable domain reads DAGVTQSPTHLIKTRGQQVTLRCSPKSGHDTVSWYQQALGQGPQFIFQYYEEEERQRGNFPDRFSGHQFPNYSSELNVNALLLGDSALYLCASSLWGGEGGNQPQHFGDGTRLSIL.

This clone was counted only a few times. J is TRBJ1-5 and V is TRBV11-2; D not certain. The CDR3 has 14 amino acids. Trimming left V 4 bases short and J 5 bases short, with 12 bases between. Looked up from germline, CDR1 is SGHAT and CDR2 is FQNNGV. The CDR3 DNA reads TGTGCCAGCAGCTCAGGTGTTACGGATCAGCCCCAGCATTTT. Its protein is CASSSGVTDQPQHF. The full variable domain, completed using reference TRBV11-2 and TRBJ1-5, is EAGVAQSPRYKIIEKRQSVAFWCNPISGHATLYWYQQILGQGPKLLIQFQNNGVVDDSQLPKDRFSAERLKGVDSTLKIQPAKLEDSAVYLCASSSGVTDQPQHFGDGTRLSIL.

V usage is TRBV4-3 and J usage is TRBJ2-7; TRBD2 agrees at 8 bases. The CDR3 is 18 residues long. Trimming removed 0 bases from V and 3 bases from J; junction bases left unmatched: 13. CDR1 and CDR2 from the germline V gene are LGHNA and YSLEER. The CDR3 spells CASSQDTAGGPLNYEQYF. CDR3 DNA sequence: TGCGCCAGCAGCCAAGACACGGCGGGAGGCCCCCTTAACTACGAGCAGTACTTC.

The chain's CDR3 is CASSLILYNTEAFF. CDR3 sequence (DNA): TGTGCCAGCAGCTTGATACTTTATAACACTGAAGCTTTCTTT. The chain couples TRBV5-8 to TRBJ1-1, with D unclear. Germline CDR1 is SGHTS and CDR2 is YDEGEE. The V end was cut by 1 base, the J end by 2 bases, with 9 bases between. The CDR3 length is 14 residues.